This is a list of T cell receptor beta chains from one sample in a study of human T cells and chemical hapten exposure. TCRdb recomputed calls from the RACE reads with MiXCR, one row per CDR3 protein. The data show 75,000 to 100,000 distinct CDR3 sequences, around 12% seen once. This specimen was whole blood, taken in connection with sensitization to the hapten diphenylcyclopropenone (DPC). The receptor set was obtained from a woman aged 40 to 50 with alopecia areata. Some clones in this sample may be carry-over from other donors' samples. CDR3s include the opening cysteine and the closing phenylalanine or tryptophan. D genes are given only for firm matches. A clone size is listed for some rows: how often the clone was seen (once, few, many), or a class if it is expanded.

TRBD2	TRBV28	TRBJ2-7	NA	15	TGTGCCAGCAGGCAAGGACTAGCGGCCGCCTACGAGCAGTACTTC	CASRQGLAAAYEQYF
NA	TRBV7-2	TRBJ2-2	few	15	TGTGCCAGCAGCCGGGACAATATCGACACCGGGGAGCTGTTTTTT	CASSRDNIDTGELFF
NA	TRBV5-1	TRBJ2-3	few	18	TGCGCCAGCAGCTTGGGTCCCTTGAGAGGAGGAAGCACAGATACGCAGTATTTT	CASSLGPLRGGSTDTQYF
NA	TRBV7-9	TRBJ2-5	few	13	TGTGCCAGCAGCTTAGAAGCAGAAGAGACCCAGTACTTC	CASSLEAEETQYF
TRBD2	TRBV7-3	TRBJ2-1	few	16	TGTGCCAGCACCCCGGGGGCTAGCGGGAGTTTCAATGAGCAGTTCTTC	CASTPGASGSFNEQFF
NA	TRBV6-5	TRBJ2-7	few	11	TGTGCCAGCAAGCGGGTCTACGAGCAGTACTTC	CASKRVYEQYF
NA	TRBV29-1	TRBJ1-2	many	11	TGCAGCGTTGGAGACACCCATGGCTACACCTTC	CSVGDTHGYTF
NA	TRBV19	TRBJ2-3	many	14	TGTGCCAGTAGTATGTCCAGGAGCACAGATACGCAGTATTTT	CASSMSRSTDTQYF
NA	TRBV7-2	TRBJ2-3	many	15	TGTGCCAGCAGCTGGAGGGGTACCAGCACAGATACGCAGTATTTT	CASSWRGTSTDTQYF
NA	TRBV4-2	TRBJ1-5	NA	18	TGTGCCAGCAGCCAAGAGGGTCAGGGTCCGGATAGCAATCAGCCCCAGCATTTT	CASSQEGQGPDSNQPQHF
TRBD2	TRBV10-2	TRBJ2-3	NA	17	TGCGCCAGCAGGCACATTGGACTAGTTGGTCCGGGGAATACGCAGTATTTT	CASRHIGLVGPGNTQYF
NA	TRBV29-1	TRBJ2-3	many	13	TGCAGCGTTGACGCGGGAAGCACAGATACGCAGTATTTT	CSVDAGSTDTQYF
NA	TRBV2	TRBJ2-3	few	13	TGTGCCAGCAGTGTCGCCGCCGGGGATACGCAGTATTTT	CASSVAAGDTQYF
TRBD1	TRBV10-3	TRBJ2-2	many	19	TGTGCCATCAGTGAGTCGGACGGGTGGAGGACAGGGGGCGCCGGGGAGCTGTTTTTT	CAISESDGWRTGGAGELFF
TRBD1	TRBV5-1	TRBJ1-1	few	14	TGCGCCAGCAGCTCTTCTACGACAGGGCCTGAAGCTTTCTTT	CASSSSTTGPEAFF
TRBD1	TRBV12-3/TRBV12-4	TRBJ2-1	few	15	TGTGCCAGCAGCCGGGGACAGGTACAATACAATGAGCAGTTCTTC	CASSRGQVQYNEQFF
TRBD2	TRBV9	TRBJ2-1	NA	16	TGTGCCAGCAGCGATGGGATAGCGGGAGGAGTCGATGAGCAGTTCTTC	CASSDGIAGGVDEQFF
NA	TRBV15	TRBJ2-1	many	14	TGTGCCACCGCCGGGACCATGGCCTACAATGAGCAGTTCTTC	CATAGTMAYNEQFF
NA	TRBV29-1	TRBJ2-7	few	12	TGCAGCGTTTTGGGGCCGGAGTACGAGCAGTACTTC	CSVLGPEYEQYF
TRBD1	TRBV6-2/TRBV6-3	TRBJ2-7	many	14	TGTGCCAGCAGACGCGGACAGGGATCCTACGAGCAGTACTTC	CASRRGQGSYEQYF
NA	TRBV19	TRBJ2-5	few	13	TGTGCCAGTAGTATGAAGGGGTGGCAGACCCAGTACTTC	CASSMKGWQTQYF
NA	TRBV7-2	TRBJ2-7	NA	14	TGTGCCAGCAGTCCAGGGGCGACCTACTACGAGCAGTACTTC	CASSPGATYYEQYF
NA	TRBV7-3	TRBJ1-1	few	13	TGTGCCAGCAGCTATTTAAGGAACACTGAAGCTTTCTTT	CASSYLRNTEAFF
TRBD1	TRBV18	TRBJ1-6	NA	13	TGTGCCAGCTCTCGACAGGGTAATTCACCCCTCCACTTT	CASSRQGNSPLHF
NA	TRBV10-3	TRBJ2-7	NA	12	TGTGCCATCAGTGCGCAGGGACACGAGCAGTACTTC	CAISAQGHEQYF
TRBD2	TRBV27	TRBJ2-1	few	18	TGTGCCAGCAGTTTGGGACTAGCGGGAGGGCCCAGTTTACGAGGGCAGTTCTTC	CASSLGLAGGPSLRGQFF
TRBD2	TRBV20-1	TRBJ2-7	NA	15	TGCAGTGCTAGAGGCCAGATTACTAGCGGGAGTGAGCAGTACTTC	CSARGQITSGSEQYF
NA	TRBV7-9	TRBJ2-3	NA	11	TGTGCCAGCAGCTTAACAGATACGCTGTATTTT	CASSLTDTLYF
TRBD1	TRBV6-5	TRBJ1-2	many	13	TGTGCCAGCAGTTATGAGGGGGCCAATGGCTACACCTTC	CASSYEGANGYTF
NA	TRBV30	TRBJ1-1	NA	12	TGTGCCTGGAGGAGGGGACCCACTGAAGCTTTCTTT	CAWRRGPTEAFF
NA	TRBV5-6	TRBJ1-1	NA	14	TGTGCCAGCAGCCAGGGGAGCGTGAACACTGAAGCTTTCTTT	CASSQGSVNTEAFF
NA	TRBV12-3/TRBV12-4	TRBJ2-7	NA	15	TGTGCCAGCAGTTTTATACTGGGAGCCGGCTACGAGCAGTACTTC	CASSFILGAGYEQYF
NA	TRBV29-1	TRBJ2-1	NA	12	TGCGCCCGTACGGGGGTGTTCAATGAGCAGTTCTTC	CARTGVFNEQFF
NA	TRBV20-1	TRBJ2-7	many	17	TGCAGTGCCGAGTGGCTAGCGACGGTCTTCGGATCCTACGAGCAGTACTTC	CSAEWLATVFGSYEQYF
NA	TRBV6-2/TRBV6-3	TRBJ2-1	few	15	TGTGCCAGCAGTTCCAGACAGAAGGACTACAATGAGCAGTTCTTC	CASSSRQKDYNEQFF
TRBD2	TRBV6-2/TRBV6-3	TRBJ2-1	NA	13	TGTGCCGCGAGGTTAGCGGGAGGTGATGAGCAGTTCTTC	CAARLAGGDEQFF
TRBD1	TRBV20-1	TRBJ2-4	few	13	TGCAGTGCTAGCTGGACAGGGAAAAACATTCAGTACTTC	CSASWTGKNIQYF
NA	TRBV28	TRBJ2-3	few	15	TGTGCCACCTCTAAGAGGGGGGGTCCGACAGATACGCAGTATTTT	CATSKRGGPTDTQYF
NA	TRBV4-1	TRBJ1-4	NA	15	TGCGCCAGCAACTACCCAGGGACGCCTGCCGAAAAACTGTTTTTT	CASNYPGTPAEKLFF
NA	TRBV18	TRBJ2-1	NA	11	TGTGCCAGCTCCCAATGGGATGAGCAGTTCTTC	CASSQWDEQFF
TRBD2	TRBV11-2	TRBJ2-2	few	17	TGTGCCAGCACCCTAGCGGGAGGAGCTGCGAACACCGGGGAGCTGTTTTTT	CASTLAGGAANTGELFF
NA	TRBV7-2	TRBJ2-3	few	15	TGTGCCAGCAGCTTAGTAACAAGACCCACAGATACGCAGTATTTT	CASSLVTRPTDTQYF
TRBD2	TRBV20-1	TRBJ2-3	few	13	TGCAGTGCTCCCGGGACTAGCGGGTATACGCAGTATTTT	CSAPGTSGYTQYF
NA	TRBV11-2	TRBJ1-1	NA	13	TGTGCCAGCAGCTTCTCACAGGGTAATGAAGCTTTCTTT	CASSFSQGNEAFF
NA	TRBV6-2/TRBV6-3	TRBJ2-1	many	16	TGTGCCAGCAGTTACGGTTCCAGCGGCTCCTACAATGAGCAGTTCTTC	CASSYGSSGSYNEQFF
TRBD1	TRBV7-2	TRBJ2-7	few	15	TGTGCCAGCAGCTTTACCGGGACAGGGGTCTACGAGCAGTACTTC	CASSFTGTGVYEQYF
NA	TRBV28	TRBJ1-2	many	12	TGTGCCAGCAGTTTAATGCGCTACGGCTACACCTTC	CASSLMRYGYTF
TRBD2	TRBV7-2	TRBJ2-7	NA	16	TGTGCCAGCAGCCCCACCGTGCGGGGGATAGCCTTCGAGCAGTACTTC	CASSPTVRGIAFEQYF
TRBD1	TRBV29-1	TRBJ2-7	NA	13	TGCAGCGTTGTCTCGGACAGGGGGGACGAGCAGTACTTC	CSVVSDRGDEQYF
NA	TRBV12-3/TRBV12-4	TRBJ1-4	few	12	TGTGCCAGCAGTTTTGTCGGTGAAAAACTGTTTTTT	CASSFVGEKLFF
NA	TRBV20-1	TRBJ2-1	NA	15	TGCAGTGCTAGAGTCCGCGGGGACCGCTACAATGAGCAGTTCTTC	CSARVRGDRYNEQFF
NA	TRBV21-1	TRBJ2-6	few	19	TGTGCCAGCTGCCAGCATTACAGGGGAGAGGATACTGGGGCCAACGTCCTGACTTTC	CASCQHYRGEDTGANVLTF
NA	TRBV27	TRBJ1-1	NA	17	TGTGCCAGCAGTACATTTATTGGGGTCGGGGGGATTACTGAAGCTTTCTTT	CASSTFIGVGGITEAFF
NA	TRBV6-2/TRBV6-3	TRBJ2-5	NA	16	TGTGCCAGCAGCCCCGGAGGGGGGCTGTTCAGAGAGACCCAGTACTTC	CASSPGGGLFRETQYF
NA	TRBV5-1	TRBJ2-7	many	11	TGCGCCAGCAGCTTGCAGTACGAGCAGTACTTC	CASSLQYEQYF
TRBD2	TRBV4-2	TRBJ2-2	few	16	TGTGCCAGCAGCCAACTGCAGAGCGGGAAGGCCGGGGAGCTGTTTTTT	CASSQLQSGKAGELFF
TRBD2	TRBV20-1	TRBJ2-1	few	14	TGCAGTGCTAGACCCCGGACTAGATACAATGAGCAGTTCTTC	CSARPRTRYNEQFF